The present TCR beta chain was sequenced within a study of CD8 T cells in ankylosing spondylitis. The CDR3 runs 15 residues. V was clipped by 2 bases and J by 2 bases; unmatched bases: 3. The V gene's germline CDR1 is SNHLY and CDR2 FYNNEI. This clonotype was found many times. The antigen remains undetermined. Notes on the study in general: Fewer than 10 highly homologous variants formed a TCR beta motif that appeared characteristic of ankylosing spondylitis blood.

A quantitative 5'-RACE method, one with molecular barcodes, was used to make TCR beta libraries. TCRdb re-analysed the 5' RACE reads in MiXCR, keeping a single row per CDR3 protein. This table has around 230,000 distinct CDR3 sequences, approximately 9% appearing once. What was sequenced was blood, either unsorted or a sorted T cell fraction (not recorded which). The clonotype was recovered from a male donor with ankylosing spondylitis or in good health (not recorded which). The chain joins TRBV2 to TRBJ2-3; 8 nucleotides align to TRBD2. CDR3 sequence (DNA): TGTGCCAGCAGTGAAAGAGCGGGGGTCACAGATACGCAGTATTTT. It codes for CASSERAGVTDTQYF.